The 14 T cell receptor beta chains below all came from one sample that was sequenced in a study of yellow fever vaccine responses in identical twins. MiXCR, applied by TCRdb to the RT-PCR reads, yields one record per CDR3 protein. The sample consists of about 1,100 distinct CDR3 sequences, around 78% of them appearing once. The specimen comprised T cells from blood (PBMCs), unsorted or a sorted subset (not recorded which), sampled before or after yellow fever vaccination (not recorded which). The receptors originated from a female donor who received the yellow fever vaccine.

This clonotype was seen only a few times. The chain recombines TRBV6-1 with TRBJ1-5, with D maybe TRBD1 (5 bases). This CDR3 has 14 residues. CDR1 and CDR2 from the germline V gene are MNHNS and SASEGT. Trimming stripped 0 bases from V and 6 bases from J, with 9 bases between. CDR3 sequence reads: CASSEAGASQPQHF. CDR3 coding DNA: TGTGCCAGCAGTGAAGCAGGGGCCTCTCAGCCCCAGCATTTT.

The CDR3 DNA reads TGTGCCAGCAGTTACAAAGGGGACACTGAAGCTTTCTTT. It translates to CASSYKGDTEAFF. This chain joins TRBV6-2 or TRBV6-3 and TRBJ1-1; tentatively, D is TRBD1 (5 bases). V shed 2 bases and J shed 3 bases, with 7 bases lying between them. The CDR3 contains 13 residues. Germline loops: CDR1 MNHEY, CDR2 SVGEGT.

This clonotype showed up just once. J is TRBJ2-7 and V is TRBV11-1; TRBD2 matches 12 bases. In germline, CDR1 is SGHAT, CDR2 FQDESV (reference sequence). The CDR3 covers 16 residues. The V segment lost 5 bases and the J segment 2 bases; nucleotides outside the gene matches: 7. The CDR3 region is CASSHQTSGSPYEQYF. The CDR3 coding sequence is TGTGCCAGCAGCCACCAGACTAGCGGGAGTCCCTACGAGCAGTACTTC.

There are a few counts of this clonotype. The CDR3 bases are TGTGCCACCAGCATAAGAACAGGTTCCGGCTACACCTTC. Its translation: CATSIRTGSGYTF. The chain recombines TRBV15 with TRBJ1-2; possibly TRBD1 for D (5 bases). The germline CDR1 and CDR2 sequences are LNHNV and YYDKDF (reference sequence). There are 13 residues in the CDR3. Trimming pared 4 bases from V and 8 bases from J, leaving 14 bases between.

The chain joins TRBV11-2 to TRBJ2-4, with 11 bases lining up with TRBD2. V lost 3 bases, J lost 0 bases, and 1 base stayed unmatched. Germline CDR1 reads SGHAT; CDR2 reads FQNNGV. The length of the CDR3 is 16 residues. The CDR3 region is CASSLTSGAAKNIQYF. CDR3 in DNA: TGTGCCAGCAGCTTGACTAGCGGGGCAGCCAAAAACATTCAGTACTTC.

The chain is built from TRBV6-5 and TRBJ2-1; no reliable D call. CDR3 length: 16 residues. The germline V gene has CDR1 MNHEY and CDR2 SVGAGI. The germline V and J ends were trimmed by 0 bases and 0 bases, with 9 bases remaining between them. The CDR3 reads CASSYSDWSSYNEQFF. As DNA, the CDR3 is TGTGCCAGCAGTTACTCTGATTGGAGCTCCTACAATGAGCAGTTCTTC.

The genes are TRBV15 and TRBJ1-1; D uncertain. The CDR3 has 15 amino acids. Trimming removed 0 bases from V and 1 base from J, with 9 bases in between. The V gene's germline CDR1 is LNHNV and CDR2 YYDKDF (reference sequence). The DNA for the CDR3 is TGTGCCACCAGCAGAGAGGTAGGAACGAACACTGAAGCTTTCTTT. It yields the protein CATSREVGTNTEAFF.

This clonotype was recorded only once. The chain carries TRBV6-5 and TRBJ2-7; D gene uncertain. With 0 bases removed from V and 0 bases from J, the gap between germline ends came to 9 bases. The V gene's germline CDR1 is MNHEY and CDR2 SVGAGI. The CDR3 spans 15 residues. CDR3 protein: CASSYSSAGSYEQYF. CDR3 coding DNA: TGTGCCAGCAGTTACTCGAGTGCCGGCTCCTACGAGCAGTACTTC.

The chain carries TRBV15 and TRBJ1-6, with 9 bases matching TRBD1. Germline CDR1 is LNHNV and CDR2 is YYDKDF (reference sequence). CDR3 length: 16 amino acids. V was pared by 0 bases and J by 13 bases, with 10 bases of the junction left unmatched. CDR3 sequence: CATSRDPGTGSSPLHF. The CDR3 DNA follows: TGTGCCACCAGCAGAGATCCCGGGACAGGGAGTTCCCCCCTCCACTTT.

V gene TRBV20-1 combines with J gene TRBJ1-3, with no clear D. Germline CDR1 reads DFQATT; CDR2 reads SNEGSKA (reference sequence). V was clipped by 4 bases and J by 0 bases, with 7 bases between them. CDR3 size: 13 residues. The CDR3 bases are TGCAGTGCTAACGGAGACTCTGGAAACACCATATATTTT. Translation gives CSANGDSGNTIYF.

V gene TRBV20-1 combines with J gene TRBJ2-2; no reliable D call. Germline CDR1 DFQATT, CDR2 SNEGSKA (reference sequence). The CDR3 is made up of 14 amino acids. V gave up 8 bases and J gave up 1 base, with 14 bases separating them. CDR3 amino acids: CSLGRLGNTGELFF. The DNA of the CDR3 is TGCAGTTTAGGTCGGCTAGGGAACACCGGGGAGCTGTTTTTT.

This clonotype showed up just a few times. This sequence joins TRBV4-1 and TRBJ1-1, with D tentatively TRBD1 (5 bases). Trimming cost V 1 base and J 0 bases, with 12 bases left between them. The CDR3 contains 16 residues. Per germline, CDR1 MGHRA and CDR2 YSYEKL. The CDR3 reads CASSQAGPLMNTEAFF. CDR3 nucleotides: TGCGCCAGCAGCCAAGCAGGGCCTCTCATGAACACTGAAGCTTTCTTT.

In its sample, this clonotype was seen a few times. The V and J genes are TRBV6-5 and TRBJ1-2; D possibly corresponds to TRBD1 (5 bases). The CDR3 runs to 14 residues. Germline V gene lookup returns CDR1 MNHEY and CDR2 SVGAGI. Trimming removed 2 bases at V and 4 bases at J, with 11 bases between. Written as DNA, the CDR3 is TGTGCCAGCAGTTACGTGCAGGGAGCCTATGGCTACACCTTC. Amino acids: CASSYVQGAYGYTF.

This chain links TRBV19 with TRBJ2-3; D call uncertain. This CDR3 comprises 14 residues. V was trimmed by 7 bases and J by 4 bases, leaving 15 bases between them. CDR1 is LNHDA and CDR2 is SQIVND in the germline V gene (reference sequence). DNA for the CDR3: TGTGCCAGTACGTCCCTTCTAACGTCAGATACGCAGTATTTT. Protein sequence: CASTSLLTSDTQYF.